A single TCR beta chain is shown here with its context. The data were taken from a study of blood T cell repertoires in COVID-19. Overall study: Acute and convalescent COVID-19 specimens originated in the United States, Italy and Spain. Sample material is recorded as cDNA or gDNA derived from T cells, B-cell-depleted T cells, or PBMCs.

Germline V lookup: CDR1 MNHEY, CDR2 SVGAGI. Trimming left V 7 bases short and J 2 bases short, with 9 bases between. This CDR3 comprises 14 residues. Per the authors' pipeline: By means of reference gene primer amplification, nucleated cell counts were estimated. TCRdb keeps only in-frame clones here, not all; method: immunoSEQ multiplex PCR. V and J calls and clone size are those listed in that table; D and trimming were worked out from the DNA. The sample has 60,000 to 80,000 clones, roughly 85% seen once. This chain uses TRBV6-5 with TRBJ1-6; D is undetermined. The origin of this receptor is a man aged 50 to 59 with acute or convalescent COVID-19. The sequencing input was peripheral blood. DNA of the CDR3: TGTGCCAGCAAGCCAGGCACCTATAATTCACCCCTCCACTTT. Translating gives CASKPGTYNSPLHF.